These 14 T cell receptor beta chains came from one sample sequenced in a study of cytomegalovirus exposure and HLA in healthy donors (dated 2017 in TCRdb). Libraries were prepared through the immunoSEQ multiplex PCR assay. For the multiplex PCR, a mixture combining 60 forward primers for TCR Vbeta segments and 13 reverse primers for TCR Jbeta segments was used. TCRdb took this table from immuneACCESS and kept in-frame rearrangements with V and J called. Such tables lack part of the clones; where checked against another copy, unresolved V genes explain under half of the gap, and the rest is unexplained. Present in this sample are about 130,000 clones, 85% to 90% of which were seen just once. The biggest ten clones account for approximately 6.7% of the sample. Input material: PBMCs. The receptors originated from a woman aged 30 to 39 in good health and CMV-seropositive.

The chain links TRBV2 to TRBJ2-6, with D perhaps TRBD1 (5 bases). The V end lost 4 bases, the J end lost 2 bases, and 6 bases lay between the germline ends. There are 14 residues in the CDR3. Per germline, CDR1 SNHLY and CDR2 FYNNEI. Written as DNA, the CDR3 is TGTGCCAGCAGTGGCAGGGCTGGGGCCAACGTCCTGACTTTC. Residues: CASSGRAGANVLTF.

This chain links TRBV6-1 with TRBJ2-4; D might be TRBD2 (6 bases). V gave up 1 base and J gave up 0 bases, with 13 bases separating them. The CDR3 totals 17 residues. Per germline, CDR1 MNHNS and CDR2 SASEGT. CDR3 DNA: TGTGCCAGCAGTGAAGGCGGAGGGGCCCTAGCCAAAAACATTCAGTACTTC. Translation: CASSEGGGALAKNIQYF.

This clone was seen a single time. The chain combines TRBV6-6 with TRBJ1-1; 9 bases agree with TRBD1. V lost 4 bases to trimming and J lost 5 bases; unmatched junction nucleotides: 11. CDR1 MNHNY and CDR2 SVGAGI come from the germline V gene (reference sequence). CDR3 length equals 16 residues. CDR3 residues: CASSFPSTGGETEAFF. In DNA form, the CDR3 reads TGTGCCAGCAGTTTTCCCTCGACAGGGGGAGAAACTGAAGCTTTCTTT.

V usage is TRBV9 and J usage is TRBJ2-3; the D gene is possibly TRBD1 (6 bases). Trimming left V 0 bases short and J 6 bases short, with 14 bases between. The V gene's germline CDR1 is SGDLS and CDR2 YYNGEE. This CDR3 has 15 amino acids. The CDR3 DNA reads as TGTGCCAGCAGCGTAGTGGGACAACCGTGGGATACGCAGTATTTT. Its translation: CASSVVGQPWDTQYF. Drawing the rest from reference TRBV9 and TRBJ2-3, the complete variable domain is DSGVTQTPKHLITATGQRVTLRCSPRSGDLSVYWYQQSLDQGLQFLIQYYNGEERAKGNILERFSAQQFPDLHSELNLSSLELGDSALYFCASSVVGQPWDTQYFGPGTRLTVL.

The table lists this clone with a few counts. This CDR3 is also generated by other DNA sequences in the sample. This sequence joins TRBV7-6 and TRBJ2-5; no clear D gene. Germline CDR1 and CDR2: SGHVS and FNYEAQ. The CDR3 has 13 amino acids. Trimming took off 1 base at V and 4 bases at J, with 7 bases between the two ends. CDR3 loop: CASSLVERETQYF. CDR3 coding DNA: TGTGCCAGCAGCTTAGTGGAGCGAGAGACCCAGTACTTC. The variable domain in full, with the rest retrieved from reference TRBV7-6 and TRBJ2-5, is GAGVSQSPRYKVTKRGQDVALRCDPISGHVSLYWYRQALGQGPEFLTYFNYEAQQDKSGLPNDRFSAERPEGSISTLTIQRTEQRDSAMYRCASSLVERETQYFGPGTRLLVL.

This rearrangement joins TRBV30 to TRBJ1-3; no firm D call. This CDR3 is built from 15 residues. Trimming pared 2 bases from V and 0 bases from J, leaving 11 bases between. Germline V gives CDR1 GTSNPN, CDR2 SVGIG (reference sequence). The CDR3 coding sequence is TGTGCCTGGAGTAGAACACTAGGCTCTGGAAACACCATATATTTT. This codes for CAWSRTLGSGNTIYF.

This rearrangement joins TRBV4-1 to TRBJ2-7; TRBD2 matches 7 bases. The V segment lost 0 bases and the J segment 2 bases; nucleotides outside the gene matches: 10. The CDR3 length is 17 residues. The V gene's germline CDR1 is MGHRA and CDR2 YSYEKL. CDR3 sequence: CASSQDPHLADPYEQYF. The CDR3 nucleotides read TGCGCCAGCAGCCAAGATCCTCACCTAGCGGACCCCTACGAGCAGTACTTC.

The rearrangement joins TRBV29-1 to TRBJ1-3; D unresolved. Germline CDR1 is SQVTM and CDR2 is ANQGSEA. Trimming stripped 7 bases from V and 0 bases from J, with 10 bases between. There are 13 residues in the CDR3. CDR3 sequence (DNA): TGCAGCGAGACACCTCTCTCTGGAAACACCATATATTTT. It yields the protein CSETPLSGNTIYF.

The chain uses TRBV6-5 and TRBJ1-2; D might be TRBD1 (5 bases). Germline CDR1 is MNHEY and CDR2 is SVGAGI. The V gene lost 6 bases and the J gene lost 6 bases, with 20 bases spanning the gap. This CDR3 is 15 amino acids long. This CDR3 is CASRPLPGTFNGYTF. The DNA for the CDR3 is TGTGCCAGCAGACCCTTGCCCGGGACTTTCAATGGCTACACCTTC.

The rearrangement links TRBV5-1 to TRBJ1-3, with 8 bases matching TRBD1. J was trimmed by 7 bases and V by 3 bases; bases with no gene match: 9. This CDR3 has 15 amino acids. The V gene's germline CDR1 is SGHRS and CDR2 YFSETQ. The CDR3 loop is CASSSGQAGRNTIYF. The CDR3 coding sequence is TGCGCCAGCAGCTCGGGACAGGCCGGACGGAACACCATATATTTT.

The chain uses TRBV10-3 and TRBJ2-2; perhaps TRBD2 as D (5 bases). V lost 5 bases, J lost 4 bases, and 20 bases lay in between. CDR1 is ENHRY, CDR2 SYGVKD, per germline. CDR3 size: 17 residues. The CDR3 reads CAISTRRGYEGTGELFF. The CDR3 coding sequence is TGTGCCATCAGTACCAGAAGAGGGTATGAGGGCACCGGGGAGCTGTTTTTT.

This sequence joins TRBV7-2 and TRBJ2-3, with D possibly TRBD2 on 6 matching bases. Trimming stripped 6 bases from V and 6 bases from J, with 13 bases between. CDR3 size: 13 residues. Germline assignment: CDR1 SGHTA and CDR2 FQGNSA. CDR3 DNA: TGTGCCAGCAGAGCGGGCCCATGGGATACGCAGTATTTT. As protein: CASRAGPWDTQYF.

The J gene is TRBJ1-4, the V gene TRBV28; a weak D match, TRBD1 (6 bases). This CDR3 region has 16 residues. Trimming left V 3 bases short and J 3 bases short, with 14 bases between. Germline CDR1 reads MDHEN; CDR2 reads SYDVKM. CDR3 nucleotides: TGTGCCAGCAGTTTCAAGGGAGGGGGTGCTAATGAAAAACTGTTTTTT. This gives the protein CASSFKGGGANEKLFF.

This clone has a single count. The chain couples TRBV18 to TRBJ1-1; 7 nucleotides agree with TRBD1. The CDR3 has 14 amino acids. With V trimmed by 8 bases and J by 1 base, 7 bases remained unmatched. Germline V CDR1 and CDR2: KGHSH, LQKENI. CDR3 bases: TGTGCCAGCCACGACGGGACAGAGAACACTGAAGCTTTCTTT. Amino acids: CASHDGTENTEAFF.